This entry describes one T cell receptor beta chain. As yet, its antigen is unknown. This table comes from immunoSEQ multiplex PCR, and its TCRdb copy is limited to in-frame clones, with some not included. The table shows some 180,000 clones, with about 81% occurring only once. Germline CDR1 and CDR2: LNHNV and YYDKDF (reference sequence). The CDR3 is 17 residues long. Losses at the gene ends were 1 base for V and 10 bases for J; bases not matched to a gene: 9. The data belong to a study of cytomegalovirus exposure and HLA in healthy donors. Study findings and constraints: Diagnosis of cytomegalovirus status made by the classifier reportedly showed high specificity and sensitivity.

Sequencing was performed on PBMCs. This TCR derives from a woman aged 25-40 years in good health and CMV-seronegative. The V gene is TRBV15, the J gene TRBJ1-6, with TRBD1 matching over 11 bases. The DNA of the CDR3 is TGTGCCACCAGCAGAGGGACAGGGGGCATCGTCAGGTCACCCCTCCACTTT. Its protein is CATSRGTGGIVRSPLHF.